A selection of T cell receptor beta chains follows, all from one sample in a study of blood T cell repertoires in COVID-19. The repertoire was sequenced with immunoSEQ multiplex PCR; TCRdb's copy has only in-frame clones and lacks some. There are 150,000 to 200,000 clones in the sample; around 80% occur only once, and 8% to 13% lies in the top ten. Sequencing used peripheral blood. The receptors derive from a man in his 60s with active or convalescent COVID-19. Each CDR3 is given with its conserved first and last residue. D genes are given only for firm matches. The size of a clone is reported for some rows only, either as once, few or many, or as a class for expanded clones.

NA	TRBV4-1	TRBJ2-1	TRBD2	TGCGCCAGCAGCCAAGAACTAGCGGGGCCATACAATGAGCAGTTCTTC	CASSQELAGPYNEQFF
NA	TRBV18	TRBJ1-6	TRBD1	TGTGCCAGCTCTCAGACTACAGGGGGTTCACCCCTTCACTTT	CASSQTTGGSPLHF
NA	TRBV28	TRBJ1-5	NA	TGTGCCACCTGGAATCCGACAAGAAATAGCAATCAGCCCCAGCATTTT	CATWNPTRNSNQPQHF
few	TRBV18	TRBJ2-7	NA	TGTGCCAGCTCACCGACTTACTCCTACGAGCAGTACTTC	CASSPTYSYEQYF
NA	TRBV27	TRBJ2-1	NA	TGTGCCAGCAGTTCCCTAGCCCCCTACAATGAGCAGTTCTTC	CASSSLAPYNEQFF
once	TRBV11-3	TRBJ2-1	NA	TGTGCCAGCAGCCTGGACGGGAGTAAATTCAATGAGCAGTTCTTC	CASSLDGSKFNEQFF
once	TRBV28	TRBJ1-2	NA	TGTGCCGCAGGCACTAACTATGGCTACACCTTC	CAAGTNYGYTF
NA	TRBV7-6	TRBJ2-3	TRBD2	TGTGCCAGCAGCTTAGTCCCGGGGGGGCCGCATACGCAGTATTTT	CASSLVPGGPHTQYF
few	TRBV3-1/TRBV3-2	TRBJ1-1	TRBD1	TGTGCCAGCAGCCAGGGGACAGGGGGACGGGGTACTGAAGCTTTCTTT	CASSQGTGGRGTEAFF
NA	TRBV19	TRBJ2-3	TRBD1	TGTGCCAGTAGTGACAGGGGTAGCACAGATACGCAGTATTTT	CASSDRGSTDTQYF
NA	TRBV15	TRBJ2-1	TRBD2	TGTGCCACCAGCACTAGGACTAGCGGGAGAAGTGAGCAGTTCTTC	CATSTRTSGRSEQFF
NA	TRBV19	TRBJ2-5	NA	TGTGCCAGTAGTACCCCTGGACTCAAGACCCAGTACTTC	CASSTPGLKTQYF
NA	TRBV14	TRBJ1-6	TRBD1	TGTGCCAGCAGCCAAGCCGAGACAGGGGTTTCACCCCTCCACTTT	CASSQAETGVSPLHF
once	TRBV2	TRBJ1-3	TRBD1	TGTGCCAGCACCCAACAGGGGAGTGGAAACACCATATATTTT	CASTQQGSGNTIYF
NA	TRBV5-1	TRBJ1-6	NA	TGCGCCAGCAGCTTGGAACGCAGGGGAGTGCTAACCAATTCACCCCTCCACTTT	CASSLERRGVLTNSPLHF